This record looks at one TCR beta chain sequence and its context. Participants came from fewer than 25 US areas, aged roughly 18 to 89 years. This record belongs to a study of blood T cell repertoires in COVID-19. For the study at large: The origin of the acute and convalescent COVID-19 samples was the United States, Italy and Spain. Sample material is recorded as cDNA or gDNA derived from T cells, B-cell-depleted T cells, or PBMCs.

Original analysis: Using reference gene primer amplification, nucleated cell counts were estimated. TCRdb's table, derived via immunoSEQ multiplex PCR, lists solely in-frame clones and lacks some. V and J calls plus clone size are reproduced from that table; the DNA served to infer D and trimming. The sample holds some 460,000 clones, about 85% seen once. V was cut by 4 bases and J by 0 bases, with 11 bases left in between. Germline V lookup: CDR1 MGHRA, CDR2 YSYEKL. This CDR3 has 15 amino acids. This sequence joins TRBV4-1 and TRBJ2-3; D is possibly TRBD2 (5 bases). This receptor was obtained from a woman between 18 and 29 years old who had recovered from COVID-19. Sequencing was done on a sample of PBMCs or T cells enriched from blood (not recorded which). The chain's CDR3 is CASSLGNPSTDTQYF. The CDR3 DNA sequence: TGCGCCAGCAGCCTCGGGAATCCTAGCACAGATACGCAGTATTTT.